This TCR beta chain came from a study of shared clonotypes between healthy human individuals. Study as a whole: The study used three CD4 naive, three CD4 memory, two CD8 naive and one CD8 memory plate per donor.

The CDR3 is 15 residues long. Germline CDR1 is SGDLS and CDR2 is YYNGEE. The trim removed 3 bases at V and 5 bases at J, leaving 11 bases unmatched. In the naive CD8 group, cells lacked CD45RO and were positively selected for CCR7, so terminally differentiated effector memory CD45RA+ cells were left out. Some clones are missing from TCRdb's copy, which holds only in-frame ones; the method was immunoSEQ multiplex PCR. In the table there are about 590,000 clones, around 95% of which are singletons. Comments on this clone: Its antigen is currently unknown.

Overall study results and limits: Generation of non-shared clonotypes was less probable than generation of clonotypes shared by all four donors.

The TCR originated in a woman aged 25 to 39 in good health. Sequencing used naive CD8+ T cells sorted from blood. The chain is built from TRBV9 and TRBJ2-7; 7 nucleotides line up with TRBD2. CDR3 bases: TGTGCCAGCAGCGGACGCAATAGCGGGTCCCACGAGCAGTACTTC. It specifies CASSGRNSGSHEQYF.